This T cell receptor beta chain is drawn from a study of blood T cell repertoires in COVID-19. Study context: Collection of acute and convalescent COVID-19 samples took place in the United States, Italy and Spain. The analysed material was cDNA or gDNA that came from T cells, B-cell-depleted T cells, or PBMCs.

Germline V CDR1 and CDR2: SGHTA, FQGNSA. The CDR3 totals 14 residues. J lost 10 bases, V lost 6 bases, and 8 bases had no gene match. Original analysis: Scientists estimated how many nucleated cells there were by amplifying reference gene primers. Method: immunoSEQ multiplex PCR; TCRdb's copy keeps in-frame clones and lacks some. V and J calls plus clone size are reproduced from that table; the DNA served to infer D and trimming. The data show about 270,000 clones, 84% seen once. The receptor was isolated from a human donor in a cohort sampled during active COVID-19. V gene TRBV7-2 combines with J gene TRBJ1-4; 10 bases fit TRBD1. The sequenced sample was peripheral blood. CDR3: CASSFDRGLGKLFF. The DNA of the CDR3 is TGTGCCAGCAGTTTCGACAGGGGGCTTGGAAAACTGTTTTTT.